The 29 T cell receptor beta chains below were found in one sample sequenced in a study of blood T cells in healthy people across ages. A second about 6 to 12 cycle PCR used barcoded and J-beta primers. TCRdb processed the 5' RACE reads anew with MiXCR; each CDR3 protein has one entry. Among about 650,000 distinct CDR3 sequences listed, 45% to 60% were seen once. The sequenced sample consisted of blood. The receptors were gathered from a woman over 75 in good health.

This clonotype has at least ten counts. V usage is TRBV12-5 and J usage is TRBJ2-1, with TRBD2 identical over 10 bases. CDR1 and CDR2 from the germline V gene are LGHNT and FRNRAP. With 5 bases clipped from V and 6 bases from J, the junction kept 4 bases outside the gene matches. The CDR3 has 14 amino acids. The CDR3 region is CASGLGTSANEQFF. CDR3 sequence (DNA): TGTGCTAGTGGTCTAGGGACTAGCGCCAATGAGCAGTTCTTC.

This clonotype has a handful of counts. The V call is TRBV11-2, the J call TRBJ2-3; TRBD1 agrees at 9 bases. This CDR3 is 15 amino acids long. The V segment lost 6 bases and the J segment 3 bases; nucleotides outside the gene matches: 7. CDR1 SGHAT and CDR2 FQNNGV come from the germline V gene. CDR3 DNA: TGTGCCAGCAGACTCCGGGACAGGGTGACAGATACGCAGTATTTT. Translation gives CASRLRDRVTDTQYF.

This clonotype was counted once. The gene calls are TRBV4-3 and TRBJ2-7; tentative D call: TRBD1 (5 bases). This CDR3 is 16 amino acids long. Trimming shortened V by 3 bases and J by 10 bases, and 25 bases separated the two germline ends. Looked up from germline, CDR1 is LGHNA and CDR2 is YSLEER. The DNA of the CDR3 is TGCGCCAGCAGCCATAATGTTGGGGCGGATGGCGTTGAACAGTACTTC. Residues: CASSHNVGADGVEQYF.

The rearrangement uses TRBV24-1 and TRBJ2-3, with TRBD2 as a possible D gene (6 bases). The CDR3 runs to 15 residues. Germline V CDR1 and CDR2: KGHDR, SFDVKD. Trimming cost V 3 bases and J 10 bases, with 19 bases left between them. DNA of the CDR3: TGTGCCACCAGTGATGCTTCCGGGAGCTCACTTGCGCAGTATTTT. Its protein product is CATSDASGSSLAQYF.

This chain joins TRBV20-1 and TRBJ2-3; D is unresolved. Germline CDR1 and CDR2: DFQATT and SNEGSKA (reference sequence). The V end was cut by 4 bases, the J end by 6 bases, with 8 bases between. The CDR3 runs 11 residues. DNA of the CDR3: TGCAGTGCTATGAGTCCGGATACGCAGTATTTT. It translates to CSAMSPDTQYF.

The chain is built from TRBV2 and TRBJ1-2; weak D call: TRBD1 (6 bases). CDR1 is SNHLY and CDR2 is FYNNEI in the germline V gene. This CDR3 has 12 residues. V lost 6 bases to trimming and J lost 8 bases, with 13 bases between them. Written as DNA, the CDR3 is TGTGCCAGCAGGGACAGTTCTCGGGGCTACACCTTC. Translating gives CASRDSSRGYTF.

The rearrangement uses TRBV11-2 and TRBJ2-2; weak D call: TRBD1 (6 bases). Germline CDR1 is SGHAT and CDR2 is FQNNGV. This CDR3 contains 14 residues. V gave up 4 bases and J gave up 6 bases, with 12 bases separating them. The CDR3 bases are TGTGCCAGCAGCTCGGCTGACAGGTCCGGGGAGCTGTTTTTT. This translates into CASSSADRSGELFF.

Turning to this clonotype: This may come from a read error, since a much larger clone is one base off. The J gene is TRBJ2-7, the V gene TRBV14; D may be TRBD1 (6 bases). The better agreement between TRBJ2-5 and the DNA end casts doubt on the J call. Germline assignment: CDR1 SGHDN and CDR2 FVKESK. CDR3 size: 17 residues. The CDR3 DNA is TGTGCCAGCAGCCAAGTAGCCTTCACAGGGAATCGGGAGACCCAGTACTTC. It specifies CASSQVAFTGNRETQYF.

The CDR3 DNA reads TGTGCCAGCAGCCTGCGGGTAGCGGGACAAGAGACCCAGTACTTC. Protein product: CASSLRVAGQETQYF. The rearrangement uses TRBV13 and TRBJ2-5; TRBD2 matches 8 bases. This CDR3 has 15 amino acids. V lost 5 bases and J lost 2; bases outside the gene matches: 7. The germline gives CDR1 PRHDT, CDR2 FYEKMQ (reference sequence).

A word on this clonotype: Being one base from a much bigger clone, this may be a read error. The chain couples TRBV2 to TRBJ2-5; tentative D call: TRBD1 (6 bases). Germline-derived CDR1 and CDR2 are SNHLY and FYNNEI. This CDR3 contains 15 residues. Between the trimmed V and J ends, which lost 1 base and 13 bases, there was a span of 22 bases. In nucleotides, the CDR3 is TGTGCCAGCAGTGAAGGGGACACCTGGACCCTAATGGCGTACTTC. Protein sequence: CASSEGDTWTLMAYF. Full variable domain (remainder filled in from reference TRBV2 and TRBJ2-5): EPEVTQTPSHQVTQMGQEVILRCVPISNHLYFYWYRQILGQKVEFLVSFYNNEISEKSEIFDDQFSVERPDGSNFTLKIRSTKLEDSAMYFCASSEGDTWTLMAYFGPGTRLLVL.

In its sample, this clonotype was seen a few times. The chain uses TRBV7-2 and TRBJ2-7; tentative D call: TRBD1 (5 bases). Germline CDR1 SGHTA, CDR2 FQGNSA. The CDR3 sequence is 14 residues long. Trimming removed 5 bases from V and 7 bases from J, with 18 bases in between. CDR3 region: CASSGVGLSPEQYF. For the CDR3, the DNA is TGTGCCAGCAGCGGGGTGGGGCTATCTCCTGAGCAGTACTTC.

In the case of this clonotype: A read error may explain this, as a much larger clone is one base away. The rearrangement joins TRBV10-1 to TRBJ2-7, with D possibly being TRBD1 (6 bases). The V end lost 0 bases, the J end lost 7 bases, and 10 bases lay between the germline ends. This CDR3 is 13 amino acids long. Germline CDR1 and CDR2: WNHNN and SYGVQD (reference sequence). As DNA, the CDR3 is TGCGCCAGCAGTGAGTCGGGGGACAATGAGCAGTACTTC. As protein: CASSESGDNEQYF.

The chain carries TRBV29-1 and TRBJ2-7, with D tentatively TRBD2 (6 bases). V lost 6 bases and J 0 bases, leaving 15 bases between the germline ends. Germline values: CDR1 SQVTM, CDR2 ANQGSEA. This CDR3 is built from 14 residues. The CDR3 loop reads CSVRRDGSSYEQYF. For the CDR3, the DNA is TGCAGCGTACGACGGGACGGGAGCTCCTACGAGCAGTACTTC.

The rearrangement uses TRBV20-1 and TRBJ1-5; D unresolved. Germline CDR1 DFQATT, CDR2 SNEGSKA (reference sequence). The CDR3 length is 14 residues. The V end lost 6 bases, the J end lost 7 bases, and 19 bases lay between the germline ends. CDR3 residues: CSAQTTSGSQPQHF. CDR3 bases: TGCAGTGCCCAAACGACAAGTGGGTCCCAGCCCCAGCATTTT.

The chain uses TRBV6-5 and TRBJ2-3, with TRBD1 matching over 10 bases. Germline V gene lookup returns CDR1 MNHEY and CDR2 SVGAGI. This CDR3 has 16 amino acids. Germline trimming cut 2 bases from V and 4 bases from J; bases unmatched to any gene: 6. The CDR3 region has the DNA TGTGCCAGCAGTTACCGCTGGACAGGGGGGTCAGATACGCAGTATTTT. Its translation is CASSYRWTGGSDTQYF.

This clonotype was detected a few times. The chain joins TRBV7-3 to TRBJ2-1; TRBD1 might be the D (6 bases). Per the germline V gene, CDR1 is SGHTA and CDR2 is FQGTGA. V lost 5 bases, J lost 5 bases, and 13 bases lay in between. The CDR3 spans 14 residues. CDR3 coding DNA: TGTGCCAGCAGCCCTATGACAGGACACAATGAGCAGTTCTTC. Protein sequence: CASSPMTGHNEQFF.

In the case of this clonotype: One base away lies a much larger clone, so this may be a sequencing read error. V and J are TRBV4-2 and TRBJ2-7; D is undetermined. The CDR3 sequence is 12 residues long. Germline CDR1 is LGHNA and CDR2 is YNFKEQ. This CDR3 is CASGQAYYEQYF. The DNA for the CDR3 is TGTGCCAGCGGCCAAGCCTACTACGAGCAGTACTTC.

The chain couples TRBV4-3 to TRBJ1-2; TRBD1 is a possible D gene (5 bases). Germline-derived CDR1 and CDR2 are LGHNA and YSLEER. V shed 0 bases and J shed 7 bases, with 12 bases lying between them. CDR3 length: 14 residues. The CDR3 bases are TGCGCCAGCAGCCAAGATATCGGGGGGAGTGGCTACACCTTC. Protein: CASSQDIGGSGYTF.

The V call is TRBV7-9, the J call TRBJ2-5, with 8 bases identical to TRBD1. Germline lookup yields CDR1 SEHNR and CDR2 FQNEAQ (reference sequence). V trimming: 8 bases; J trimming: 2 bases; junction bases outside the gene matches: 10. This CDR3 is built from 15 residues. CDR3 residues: CASATGGLGQETQYF. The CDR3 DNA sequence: TGTGCCAGCGCAACAGGGGGTTTGGGGCAAGAGACCCAGTACTTC.

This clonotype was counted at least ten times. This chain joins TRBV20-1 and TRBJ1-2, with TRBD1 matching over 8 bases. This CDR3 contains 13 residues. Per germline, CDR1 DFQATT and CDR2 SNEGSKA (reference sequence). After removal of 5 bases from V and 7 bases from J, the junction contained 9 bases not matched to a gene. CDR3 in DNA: TGCAGTGCTGTGACCGGGACAGGACGTGGCTACACCTTC. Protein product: CSAVTGTGRGYTF.

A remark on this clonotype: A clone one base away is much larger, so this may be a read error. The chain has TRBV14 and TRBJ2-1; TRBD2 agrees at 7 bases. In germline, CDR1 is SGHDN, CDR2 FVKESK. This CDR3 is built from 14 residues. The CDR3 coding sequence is TGTGCCGGCAGCCAGCGGACTAGGATACTTGAGCAGTTCTTC. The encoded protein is CAGSQRTRILEQFF.

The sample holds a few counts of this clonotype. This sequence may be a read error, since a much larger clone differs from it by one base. The CDR3 here is CAGRDVGEQFF. The CDR3 nucleotides are TGCGCCGGCCGGGACGTGGGTGAGCAGTTCTTC. The V gene is TRBV5-1, the J gene TRBJ2-1; D possibly matches TRBD1 or TRBD2 (5 bases each). With 10 bases removed from V and 9 bases from J, the gap between germline ends came to 14 bases. The CDR3 spans 11 residues. Germline values: CDR1 SGHRS, CDR2 YFSETQ.

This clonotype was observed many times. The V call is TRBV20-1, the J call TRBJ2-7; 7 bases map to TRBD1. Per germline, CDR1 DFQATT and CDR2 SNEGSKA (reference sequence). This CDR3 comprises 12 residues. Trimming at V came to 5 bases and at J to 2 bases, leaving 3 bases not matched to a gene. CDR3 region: CSAAGTAYEQYF. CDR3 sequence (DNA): TGCAGTGCTGCCGGGACAGCCTACGAGCAGTACTTC.

The CDR3 nucleotides read TGTGCCATCAGTCCGGGTGGGGGGGTTAGCACAGATACGCAGTATTTT. Translation: CAISPGGGVSTDTQYF. This chain joins TRBV10-3 and TRBJ2-3; TRBD2 matches at 7 bases. The J segment lost 0 bases and the V segment lost 5 bases, leaving 8 bases of the junction unmatched. This CDR3 contains 16 residues. CDR1 and CDR2 (germline): ENHRY, SYGVKD.

The CDR3 region has the DNA TGTGCCAGCAGCTTACGGACAGGGGCCTACGAGCAGTACTTC. The encoded protein is CASSLRTGAYEQYF. This sequence joins TRBV7-8 and TRBJ2-7; TRBD1 matches at 9 bases. Germline V gives CDR1 SGHVS, CDR2 FQNEAQ. V lost 2 bases, J lost 2 bases, and 1 base stayed unmatched. The CDR3 runs to 14 residues.

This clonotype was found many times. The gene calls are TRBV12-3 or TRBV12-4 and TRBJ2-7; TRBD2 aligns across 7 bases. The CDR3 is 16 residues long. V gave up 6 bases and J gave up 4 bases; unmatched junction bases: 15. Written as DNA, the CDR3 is TGTGCCAGCAGAAAAAACGCGGGGAGGGACTCTTACGAGCAGTACTTC. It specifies CASRKNAGRDSYEQYF.

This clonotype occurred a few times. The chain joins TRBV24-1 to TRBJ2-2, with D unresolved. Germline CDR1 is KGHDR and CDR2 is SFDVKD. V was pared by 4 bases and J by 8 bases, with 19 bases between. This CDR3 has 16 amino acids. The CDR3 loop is CATSEPHTGLTGELFF. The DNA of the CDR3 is TGTGCCACCAGTGAGCCTCACACTGGTCTGACTGGGGAGCTGTTTTTT.

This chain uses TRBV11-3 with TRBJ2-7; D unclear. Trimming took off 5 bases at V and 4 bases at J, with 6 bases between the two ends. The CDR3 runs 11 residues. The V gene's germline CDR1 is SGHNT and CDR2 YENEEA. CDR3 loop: CASSKGYEQYF. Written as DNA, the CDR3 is TGTGCCAGCAGCAAAGGGTACGAGCAGTACTTC.

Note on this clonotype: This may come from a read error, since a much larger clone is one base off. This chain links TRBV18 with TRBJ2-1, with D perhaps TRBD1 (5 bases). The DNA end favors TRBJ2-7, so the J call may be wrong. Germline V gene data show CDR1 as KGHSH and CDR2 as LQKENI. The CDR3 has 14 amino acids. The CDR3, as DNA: TGTGCCAGCTCACCAGGGGCAGCCTACAATGAGCAGTACTTC. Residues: CASSPGAAYNEQYF.